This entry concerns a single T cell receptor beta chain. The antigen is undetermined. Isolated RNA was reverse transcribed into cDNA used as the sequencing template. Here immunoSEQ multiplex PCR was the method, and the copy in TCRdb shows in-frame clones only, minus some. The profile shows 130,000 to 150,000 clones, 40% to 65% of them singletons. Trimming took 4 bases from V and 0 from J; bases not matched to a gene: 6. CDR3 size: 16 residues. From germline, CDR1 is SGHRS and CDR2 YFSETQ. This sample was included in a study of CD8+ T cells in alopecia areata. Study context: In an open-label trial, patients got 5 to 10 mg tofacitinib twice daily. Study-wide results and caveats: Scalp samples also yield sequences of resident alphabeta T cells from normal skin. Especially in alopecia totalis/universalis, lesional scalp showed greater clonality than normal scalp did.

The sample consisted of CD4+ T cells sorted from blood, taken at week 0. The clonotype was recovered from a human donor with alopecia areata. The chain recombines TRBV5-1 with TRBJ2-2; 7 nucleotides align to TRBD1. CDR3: CASSKSGTANTGELFF. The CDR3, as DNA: TGCGCCAGCAGCAAATCCGGGACAGCGAACACCGGGGAGCTGTTTTTT.